This T cell receptor (beta chain) was sequenced in a study of blood T cell repertoires in COVID-19. In the authors' workflow: Reference gene primer amplification yielded estimated nucleated cell counts. Libraries were prepared by immunoSEQ multiplex PCR; TCRdb keeps only in-frame clonotypes and omits some of them. For V, J and clone size, that table is used; D and trimming come from the DNA. This sample has tens of thousands of clones, with about 85% found just once. V lost 2 bases, J lost 7 bases, and 21 bases lay in between. This CDR3 has 17 amino acids. Germline CDR1 MNHEY, CDR2 SMNVEV (reference sequence).

The specimen sequenced was peripheral blood. The sequence derives from a man between 50 and 59 years old with active COVID-19. The chain couples TRBV27 to TRBJ2-1, with D possibly being TRBD2 (7 bases). CDR3 nucleotides: TGTGCCAGCAGTTTAAAAGGACAGCGGGGTCCCGGAAATGAGCAGTTCTTC. It translates to CASSLKGQRGPGNEQFF.